The 30 T cell receptor beta chains below were found in one sample sequenced in a study of cytomegalovirus exposure and HLA in healthy donors. Vbeta (60) and Jbeta (13) primers were used in the PCR. TCRdb keeps only in-frame clones here, not all; method: immunoSEQ multiplex PCR. This table has some 89,000 clones, roughly 85% appearing once. Specimen: PBMCs. The receptor source for this set is a man aged 40-55 years in good health and CMV-seropositive.

This clone came up once. Other nucleotide sequences from this sample produce the same CDR3. The V gene is TRBV5-6, the J gene TRBJ1-3; a weak D match, TRBD1 (6 bases). V lost 0 bases and J lost 2, with 9 bases in between. This CDR3 region has 15 residues. Germline loops: CDR1 SGHDT, CDR2 YYEEEE. Here the CDR3 reads CASSLVGGTGNTIYF. In nucleotides, the CDR3 is TGTGCCAGCAGCTTGGTAGGGGGTACTGGAAACACCATATATTTT.

V gene TRBV6-1 combines with J gene TRBJ2-7; 8 bases align to TRBD2. CDR3 length: 15 residues. Germline V gives CDR1 MNHNS, CDR2 SASEGT. With 7 bases clipped from V and 2 bases from J, the junction kept 10 bases outside the gene matches. The CDR3 reads CASNPSGGAAYEQYF. Here the CDR3 DNA reads TGTGCCAGCAACCCCTCGGGAGGGGCTGCCTACGAGCAGTACTTC.

This chain uses TRBV6-1 with TRBJ2-1; possible D gene TRBD1, 6 bases. V dropped 6 bases and J dropped 3 bases, with 12 bases sitting between them. The CDR3 totals 14 residues. Germline CDR1 and CDR2: MNHNS and SASEGT. The CDR3 here is CASRTGAYYNEQFF. CDR3 DNA: TGTGCCAGCAGGACAGGCGCCTACTACAATGAGCAGTTCTTC.

The J gene is TRBJ2-5, the V gene TRBV9, with TRBD1 matching over 12 bases. The germline V gene has CDR1 SGDLS and CDR2 YYNGEE. CDR3 length equals 15 residues. After removal of 3 bases from V and 7 bases from J, the junction contained 7 bases not matched to a gene. CDR3 nucleotides: TGTGCCAGCAGCGCCGGGACAGGGGGCGTCGGGACCCAGTACTTC. Its translation is CASSAGTGGVGTQYF. The variable domain in full, with the rest retrieved from reference TRBV9 and TRBJ2-5, is DSGVTQTPKHLITATGQRVTLRCSPRSGDLSVYWYQQSLDQGLQFLIQYYNGEERAKGNILERFSAQQFPDLHSELNLSSLELGDSALYFCASSAGTGGVGTQYFGPGTRLLVL.

This sequence joins TRBV28 and TRBJ1-1; D unclear. V was cut by 4 bases and J by 10 bases, with 10 bases left in between. Germline values: CDR1 MDHEN, CDR2 SYDVKM. The length of the CDR3 is 11 residues. The CDR3 loop reads CASSSTPGAFF. The DNA of the CDR3 is TGTGCCAGCAGTTCGACTCCTGGAGCTTTCTTT. Using reference TRBV28 and TRBJ1-1 for the parts outside the CDR3, the full variable domain is DVKVTQSSRYLVKRTGEKVFLECVQDMDHENMFWYRQDPGLGLRLIYFSYDVKMKEKGDIPEGYSVSREKKERFSLILESASTNQTSMYLCASSSTPGAFFGQGTRLTVV.

The chain couples TRBV4-1 to TRBJ1-1; D may be TRBD1 (5 bases). CDR3 size: 14 residues. The germline CDR1 and CDR2 sequences are MGHRA and YSYEKL. V was trimmed by 0 bases and J by 8 bases, leaving 13 bases between them. CDR3 bases: TGCGCCAGCAGCCAAGATCCCGCAGGGTCAGAAGCTTTCTTT. Translating it yields CASSQDPAGSEAFF.

J is TRBJ2-3 and V is TRBV10-3; TRBD2 aligns across 10 bases. CDR1 is ENHRY and CDR2 is SYGVKD in the germline V gene. Trimming took 10 bases from V and 6 from J; bases not matched to a gene: 7. The CDR3 loop spans 13 amino acids. This chain's CDR3 is CATRGTSVDTQYF. In nucleotides, the CDR3 is TGTGCCACCAGGGGGACTAGCGTGGATACGCAGTATTTT.

The table lists this clone with a few counts. The chain's CDR3 is CASSGGQGLSTQYF. The DNA of the CDR3 is TGTGCCAGCAGCGGAGGACAGGGATTGAGTACGCAGTATTTT. The chain has TRBV9 and TRBJ2-3, with 8 bases matching TRBD1. There are 14 residues in the CDR3. Germline values: CDR1 SGDLS, CDR2 YYNGEE. J gave up 8 bases and V 3 bases, and 8 bases lay outside the gene matches. Combining the CDR3 with reference TRBV9 and TRBJ2-3 gives the whole variable domain DSGVTQTPKHLITATGQRVTLRCSPRSGDLSVYWYQQSLDQGLQFLIQYYNGEERAKGNILERFSAQQFPDLHSELNLSSLELGDSALYFCASSGGQGLSTQYFGPGTRLTVL.

The chain employs TRBV18 and TRBJ1-4; TRBD1 matches at 7 bases. Germline V gives CDR1 KGHSH, CDR2 LQKENI. Trimming removed 3 bases from V and 8 bases from J; junction bases left unmatched: 9. The CDR3 is made up of 15 amino acids. The CDR3 here is CASSPFDREEEKLFF. The CDR3 region has the DNA TGTGCCAGCTCACCTTTTGACAGGGAAGAAGAAAAACTGTTTTTT.

The gene calls are TRBV7-9 and TRBJ2-7, with D possibly being TRBD2 (6 bases). There are 13 residues in the CDR3. Germline assignment: CDR1 SEHNR and CDR2 FQNEAQ (reference sequence). The V and J ends lost 4 bases and 4 bases respectively, with 11 bases between them. The chain's CDR3 is CASSWATRYEQYF. In DNA form, the CDR3 reads TGTGCCAGCAGCTGGGCGACTAGATACGAGCAGTACTTC.

The rearrangement links TRBV5-6 to TRBJ1-4, with 9 bases that match TRBD1. Per the germline V gene, CDR1 is SGHDT and CDR2 is YYEEEE. The J segment lost 8 bases and the V segment lost 3 bases, leaving 8 bases of the junction unmatched. The CDR3 has 15 residues. DNA of the CDR3: TGTGCCAGCAGCTCACACAGGGGGCTTAAGGAAAAACTGTTTTTT. It is translated as CASSSHRGLKEKLFF.

V and J are TRBV5-1 and TRBJ2-2; D is possibly TRBD1 (5 bases). Germline V gives CDR1 SGHRS, CDR2 YFSETQ. The V end lost 2 bases, the J end lost 1 base, and 9 bases lay between the germline ends. The CDR3 is 15 residues long. The CDR3 bases are TGCGCCAGCAGCTTTTTTACAGGGAACACCGGGGAGCTGTTTTTT. Its translation is CASSFFTGNTGELFF.

In regard to this clone: Other DNA sequences in the sample encode the same CDR3. The chain uses TRBV19 and TRBJ2-1, with 12 positions matching TRBD2. The CDR3 extends over 15 amino acids. V gave up 4 bases and J gave up 7 bases; unmatched junction bases: 5. The germline gives CDR1 LNHDA, CDR2 SQIVND (reference sequence). CDR3 region: CASSTPGLAGNEQFF. The CDR3 coding sequence is TGTGCCAGTAGTACCCCGGGACTAGCGGGTAATGAGCAGTTCTTC.

The rearrangement links TRBV27 to TRBJ1-4; maybe TRBD1 (5 bases). V was cut by 6 bases and J by 0 bases, with 14 bases left in between. Germline CDR1 and CDR2: MNHEY and SMNVEV (reference sequence). The CDR3 is 16 residues long. The CDR3 DNA follows: TGTGCCAGCAGCCCAGGGAGGCACGCAACTAATGAAAAACTGTTTTTT. As protein: CASSPGRHATNEKLFF.

The rearrangement links TRBV2 to TRBJ2-5; 8 bases map to TRBD2. The CDR3 covers 14 residues. The germline CDR1 and CDR2 sequences are SNHLY and FYNNEI. The ends lost 8 bases at V and 4 bases at J; junction bases unmatched: 9. The CDR3 sequence: CASVGNLAGETQYF. DNA for the CDR3: TGTGCCAGCGTCGGAAACCTAGCGGGAGAGACCCAGTACTTC.

The chain has TRBV6-5 and TRBJ2-5, with TRBD1 identical over 8 bases. Unmatched junction bases numbered 8, after V lost 6 bases and J lost 2 bases. The CDR3 loop spans 15 amino acids. Germline V gene data show CDR1 as MNHEY and CDR2 as SVGAGI. Here the CDR3 reads CASSQAGTGQETQYF. In DNA, the CDR3 is TGTGCCAGCAGCCAAGCCGGGACAGGACAAGAGACCCAGTACTTC.

This chain joins TRBV5-1 and TRBJ2-7; TRBD2 matches at 12 bases. Germline CDR1 and CDR2: SGHRS and YFSETQ. V was clipped by 3 bases and J by 1 base; unmatched bases: 8. The CDR3 has 17 residues. CDR3 sequence (DNA): TGCGCCAGCAGCTCGGGAGCGACTAGCGGGAGTTCCTACGAGCAGTACTTC. Residues: CASSSGATSGSSYEQYF. The entire variable domain, with the rest obtained from reference TRBV5-1 and TRBJ2-7, is as follows: KAGVTQTPRYLIKTRGQQVTLSCSPISGHRSVSWYQQTPGQGLQFLFEYFSETQRNKGNFPGRFSGRQFSNSRSEMNVSTLELGDSALYLCASSSGATSGSSYEQYFGPGTRLTVT.

Regarding this clone: Likely a read error: the CDR3 ends without its conserved phenylalanine or tryptophan. This rearrangement joins TRBV28 to TRBJ2-7, with TRBD1 identical over 7 bases. The V and J ends lost 4 bases and 5 bases, in that order; junction bases with no gene match: 11. CDR1 is MDHEN and CDR2 is SYDVKM in the germline V gene. This CDR3 contains 15 residues. CDR3 DNA sequence: TGTGCCAGCAGTTCCCGACAGGGTCACTGGGACGAGCAGTACTCC. This translates into CASSSRQGHWDEQYS.

This clone was seen just once. Other DNA sequences in this sample translate to the same CDR3. The V call is TRBV7-3, the J call TRBJ2-3, with TRBD2 matching 7 bases. CDR3 length: 16 amino acids. The ends lost 5 bases at V and 3 bases at J; junction bases unmatched: 11. The germline V gene has CDR1 SGHTA and CDR2 FQGTGA. CDR3: CASSPLGRERTDTQYF. In DNA form, the CDR3 reads TGTGCCAGCAGCCCCCTCGGGCGGGAGCGGACAGATACGCAGTATTTT.

The chain recombines TRBV6-5 with TRBJ1-2, with 8 positions matching TRBD1. Germline V gives CDR1 MNHEY, CDR2 SVGAGI. The V segment lost 2 bases and the J segment 5 bases; nucleotides outside the gene matches: 7. The CDR3 length is 15 residues. The CDR3 DNA is TGTGCCAGCAGTTACACAGGGGGTGGGGGATATGGCTACACCTTC. Its translation: CASSYTGGGGYGYTF.

The V and J genes are TRBV14 and TRBJ2-4, with D maybe TRBD2 (6 bases). The CDR3 extends over 18 amino acids. The germline V gene encodes CDR1 SGHDN and CDR2 FVKESK. With 1 base removed from V and 3 bases from J, the gap between germline ends came to 19 bases. The CDR3: CASSQGAGGVGGKNIQYF. The CDR3, as DNA: TGTGCCAGCAGCCAAGGAGCGGGTGGAGTCGGGGGCAAAAACATTCAGTACTTC.

In this sample, this clone turned up a few times. The chain has TRBV19 and TRBJ1-5; D unclear. Germline-derived CDR1 and CDR2 are LNHDA and SQIVND (reference sequence). Trimming took off 5 bases at V and 0 bases at J, with 23 bases between the two ends. CDR3 length: 19 residues. CDR3 protein: CASSVKGHGGPNSNQPQHF. The DNA of the CDR3 is TGTGCCAGTAGTGTTAAAGGGCACGGAGGTCCTAATAGCAATCAGCCCCAGCATTTT.

This rearrangement joins TRBV27 to TRBJ1-2; 7 positions match TRBD1. This CDR3 contains 15 residues. The J segment lost 7 bases and the V segment lost 5 bases, leaving 13 bases of the junction unmatched. Germline CDR1 is MNHEY and CDR2 is SMNVEV (reference sequence). The CDR3: CASSINPTGAFGYTF. The CDR3, as DNA: TGTGCCAGCAGTATAAACCCCACAGGGGCTTTTGGCTACACCTTC.

The chain joins TRBV6-1 to TRBJ1-6; no clear D gene. Germline V gives CDR1 MNHNS, CDR2 SASEGT. Trimming cost V 9 bases and J 0 bases, with 9 bases left between them. This CDR3 comprises 14 residues. CDR3 protein: CASLKSSYNSPLHF. The CDR3 region has the DNA TGTGCCAGTCTTAAGAGCTCCTATAATTCACCCCTCCACTTT.

J is TRBJ1-4 and V is TRBV5-1; 7 bases map to TRBD1. Germline CDR1 reads SGHRS; CDR2 reads YFSETQ. CDR3 length: 15 amino acids. The trim removed 1 base at V and 1 base at J, leaving 1 base unmatched. CDR3 nucleotide sequence: TGCGCCAGCAGCTTGAACAGGGGAACTAATGAAAAACTGTTTTTT. Translating it yields CASSLNRGTNEKLFF.

The gene calls are TRBV7-8 and TRBJ2-1, with D possibly matching TRBD2 (5 bases). Germline V gene sequence: CDR1 SGHVS, CDR2 FQNEAQ. V was trimmed by 5 bases and J by 7 bases, leaving 24 bases between them. The CDR3 contains 17 residues. CDR3 coding DNA: TGTGCCAGCAGCCCCTCACCCCCCGCGGGCCCCTTGAATGAGCAGTTCTTC. It is translated as CASSPSPPAGPLNEQFF.

This clone showed up just a few times. The V and J genes are TRBV5-1 and TRBJ2-1; a possible D gene is TRBD2 (6 bases). Germline CDR1 and CDR2: SGHRS and YFSETQ. The CDR3 has 16 amino acids. V dropped 5 bases and J dropped 8 bases, with 23 bases sitting between them. CDR3 protein: CASSSGSGTLNDEQFF. The CDR3 DNA follows: TGCGCCAGCAGTTCAGGGTCCGGGACTCTCAACGATGAGCAGTTCTTC.

This clone has only a few counts. The V and J genes are TRBV27 and TRBJ2-1; 13 bases fit TRBD2. V lost 6 bases and J lost 3; bases outside the gene matches: 11. CDR1 and CDR2 from the germline V gene are MNHEY and SMNVEV (reference sequence). This CDR3 contains 18 residues. CDR3 DNA: TGTGCCAGCAGCCGGAGACTAGCGGGGGGACATTACTACAATGAGCAGTTCTTC. The encoded protein is CASSRRLAGGHYYNEQFF.

This sequence joins TRBV19 and TRBJ1-2; D call uncertain. Germline CDR1 is LNHDA and CDR2 is SQIVND (reference sequence). The CDR3 totals 14 residues. V lost 5 bases to trimming and J lost 4 bases, with 14 bases between them. The CDR3 region has the DNA TGTGCCAGTAGTGGACTGGTGTTCGGCTATGGCTACACCTTC. Its translation is CASSGLVFGYGYTF.

The rearrangement links TRBV27 to TRBJ1-6; a possible D gene is TRBD1 (6 bases). The germline V gene encodes CDR1 MNHEY and CDR2 SMNVEV (reference sequence). The CDR3 covers 14 residues. Trimming stripped 6 bases from V and 10 bases from J, with 16 bases between. CDR3 DNA sequence: TGTGCCAGCAGCGGAACTGCGGGGGGCTCACCCCTCCACTTT. It translates to CASSGTAGGSPLHF.